Listed here are 26 T cell receptor beta chains from one sample, sequenced in a study of T cell responses to AZD1222 COVID-19 vaccine. Only in-frame clones appear in the TCRdb table, and some are missing; sequencing was by immunoSEQ multiplex PCR. This table has around 97,000 clones, less than 95% appearing once. The sequenced sample was peripheral blood, obtained on day 0 of AZD1222 vaccination. The origin of the receptors is an adult in good health.

This clone was picked up one time. The chain recombines TRBV6-5 with TRBJ1-2; 9 bases are a match to TRBD1. The CDR3 spans 13 residues. J lost 4 bases, V lost 8 bases, and 5 bases had no gene match. The germline gives CDR1 MNHEY, CDR2 SVGAGI. The CDR3 bases are TGTGCCAGCTGGGACAGGGTGTCCTATGGCTACACCTTC. Translation gives CASWDRVSYGYTF.

V gene TRBV5-5 combines with J gene TRBJ1-2; D gene unclear. The ends were cut back, 3 bases at V and 3 bases at J, with 9 bases in the middle. From germline, CDR1 is SGHKS and CDR2 YYEKEE (reference sequence). This CDR3 has 13 amino acids. The DNA for the CDR3 is TGTGCCAGCAGCTCGGACGGATACTATGGCTACACCTTC. Encoded protein: CASSSDGYYGYTF.

This CDR3 is CASSLEDSYNEQFF. The CDR3 DNA follows: TGTGCCAGCAGCTTAGAGGACAGCTACAATGAGCAGTTCTTC. J is TRBJ2-1 and V is TRBV7-9; possibly TRBD1 for D (6 bases). Per the germline V gene, CDR1 is SEHNR and CDR2 is FQNEAQ (reference sequence). V lost 1 base and J 3 bases, leaving 7 bases between the germline ends. CDR3 length: 14 residues.

The chain carries TRBV3-1 (or the pseudogene TRBV3-2) and TRBJ1-4; weak D call: TRBD1 (6 bases). V lost 1 base and J 4 bases, leaving 19 bases between the germline ends. CDR1 and CDR2 from the germline V gene are LGHDT and YNNKEL (reference sequence). The CDR3 is made up of 18 amino acids. CDR3 DNA sequence: TGTGCCAGCAGCCAAGGTGGGGGCTGGTCGCAGTTTAATGAAAAACTGTTTTTT. It specifies CASSQGGGWSQFNEKLFF.

This clone was recorded a few times. The chain combines TRBV27 with TRBJ2-7; TRBD1 aligns across 7 bases. CDR1 MNHEY and CDR2 SMNVEV come from the germline V gene (reference sequence). The V gene end was trimmed by 8 bases and the J gene end by 7 bases; junction bases not matched to a gene: 14. The CDR3 consists of 14 residues. The chain's CDR3 is CASGDSPLILEQYF. DNA for the CDR3: TGTGCCAGCGGGGACAGTCCTCTGATCCTTGAGCAGTACTTC.

The chain recombines TRBV6-5 with TRBJ2-2; the D gene is possibly TRBD2 (6 bases). The CDR3 is 14 amino acids. CDR1 and CDR2 (germline): MNHEY, SVGAGI. The germline V and J ends were trimmed by 3 bases and 7 bases, with 12 bases remaining between them. CDR3 sequence reads: CASSYGGRSGELFF. The CDR3 nucleotides are TGTGCCAGCAGTTATGGGGGGAGGAGCGGGGAGCTGTTTTTT.

The chain uses TRBV7-2 and TRBJ2-5, with D unresolved. V was shortened by 4 bases and J by 1 base, with 7 bases between the two germline ends. Germline-derived CDR1 and CDR2 are SGHTA and FQGNSA. The CDR3 has 13 residues. In nucleotides, the CDR3 is TGTGCCAGCAGCTCAGAACTCCAAGAGACCCAGTACTTC. Protein: CASSSELQETQYF.

The chain combines TRBV6-2 or TRBV6-3 with TRBJ2-1; D unclear. CDR3 size: 11 residues. The germline V and J ends were trimmed by 8 bases and 10 bases, with 12 bases remaining between them. The germline V gene encodes CDR1 MNHEY and CDR2 SVGEGT. The CDR3 DNA sequence: TGTGCCAGCGGTTGGGTCCCCGAGCAGTTCTTC. It translates to CASGWVPEQFF.

The chain is built from TRBV20-1 and TRBJ2-1; the match to TRBD2 covers 8 bases. Germline trimming cut 3 bases from V and 8 bases from J; bases unmatched to any gene: 12. CDR3 size: 15 residues. Germline V gives CDR1 DFQATT, CDR2 SNEGSKA (reference sequence). The CDR3 coding sequence is TGCAGTGCTAGTGCGACCGGGACTAGTTTTCATGAGCAGTTCTTC. Amino acid sequence: CSASATGTSFHEQFF.

The genes are TRBV6-1 and TRBJ2-3; 7 nucleotides match TRBD2. The CDR3 runs 16 residues. V lost 2 bases to trimming and J lost 2 bases; unmatched junction nucleotides: 7. Germline V gene lookup returns CDR1 MNHNS and CDR2 SASEGT. The CDR3: CASSEKQRGFTDTQYF. CDR3 coding DNA: TGTGCCAGCAGTGAAAAACAGCGGGGTTTCACAGATACGCAGTATTTT.

The chain links TRBV30 to TRBJ2-7, with 10 bases matching TRBD2. The CDR3 extends over 15 amino acids. The germline V gene has CDR1 GTSNPN and CDR2 SVGIG (reference sequence). J gave up 4 bases and V 3 bases, and 9 bases lay outside the gene matches. For the CDR3, the DNA is TGTGCCTGGAGGGCGGAGCGGGGGGGCCTATACGAGCAGTACTTC. This gives the protein CAWRAERGGLYEQYF.

V usage is TRBV3-1 (or the pseudogene TRBV3-2) and J usage is TRBJ1-1; D unclear. The germline V and J ends were trimmed by 4 bases and 1 base, with 10 bases remaining between them. CDR3 length: 14 amino acids. Germline lookup yields CDR1 LGHDT and CDR2 YNNKEL (reference sequence). The CDR3 DNA sequence: TGTGCCAGCAGCCTAGAGGGATGGAACACTGAAGCTTTCTTT. As protein: CASSLEGWNTEAFF.

This chain links TRBV7-9 with TRBJ1-1, with unresolved D. The CDR3 covers 13 residues. Germline CDR1 is SEHNR and CDR2 is FQNEAQ (reference sequence). Trimming shortened V by 0 bases and J by 11 bases, and 13 bases separated the two germline ends. Here the CDR3 reads CASSLAQGLFAFF. The CDR3 nucleotides read TGTGCCAGCAGCTTAGCCCAAGGTCTTTTCGCTTTCTTT. Variable domain in full (rest from reference TRBV7-9 and TRBJ1-1): DTGVSQNPRHKITKRGQNVTFRCDPISEHNRLYWYRQTLGQGPEFLTYFQNEAQLEKSRLLSDRFSAERPKGSFSTLEIQRTEQGDSAMYLCASSLAQGLFAFFGQGTRLTVV.

The chain employs TRBV18 and TRBJ1-1, with 8 bases aligning to TRBD1. Germline V lookup: CDR1 KGHSH, CDR2 LQKENI. The V and J ends lost 3 bases and 3 bases, in that order; junction bases with no gene match: 6. The CDR3 is made up of 15 amino acids. The CDR3 protein is CASSPNQQGDTEAFF. The DNA for the CDR3 is TGTGCCAGCTCACCGAATCAACAGGGGGACACTGAAGCTTTCTTT.

The rearrangement joins TRBV19 to TRBJ2-7, with D unresolved. Deletions cut 4 bases from V and 1 base from J, with 5 bases between. Germline assignment: CDR1 LNHDA and CDR2 SQIVND (reference sequence). CDR3 length: 12 residues. The CDR3, as DNA: TGTGCCAGTAGTACCGGGTCCTACGAGCAGTACTTC. Amino acid sequence: CASSTGSYEQYF.

CDR3 coding DNA: TGCGCCAGCAGCCAAAAGGGGAACTATGGCTACACCTTC. This codes for CASSQKGNYGYTF. The J gene is TRBJ1-2, the V gene TRBV4-3, with a possible D match to TRBD1 (5 bases). The CDR3 consists of 13 residues. Trimming removed 2 bases at V and 2 bases at J, with 6 bases between. CDR1 is LGHNA and CDR2 is YSLEER in the germline V gene.

The rearrangement uses TRBV6-2 or TRBV6-3 and TRBJ1-5; TRBD1 agrees at 10 bases. The germline CDR1 and CDR2 sequences are MNHEY and SVGEGT. Trimming cost V 3 bases and J 5 bases; bases outside gene matches: 10. The CDR3 is 17 amino acids. Here the CDR3 reads CASSYSTWTGGDQPQHF. The CDR3 DNA is TGTGCCAGCAGTTATTCGACCTGGACAGGGGGAGATCAGCCCCAGCATTTT.

The chain employs TRBV7-9 and TRBJ1-1, with TRBD1 matching 8 bases. CDR1 and CDR2 (germline): SEHNR, FQNEAQ (reference sequence). The ends lost 4 bases at V and 2 bases at J; junction bases unmatched: 6. The CDR3 spans 15 residues. This CDR3 is CASSWTQGANTEAFF. The CDR3, as DNA: TGTGCCAGCAGCTGGACGCAGGGGGCTAACACTGAAGCTTTCTTT.

The V call is TRBV19, the J call TRBJ1-2; D might be TRBD1 (5 bases). V lost 5 bases, J lost 1 base, and 17 bases lay in between. Germline-derived CDR1 and CDR2 are LNHDA and SQIVND (reference sequence). This CDR3 contains 16 residues. The chain's CDR3 is CASSLLSGRFNYGYTF. The DNA of the CDR3 is TGTGCCAGTAGTCTCTTGTCAGGGCGTTTTAACTATGGCTACACCTTC.

This clone occurred once. One junction end does not reproduce the germline sequence, and a read error may be involved. The chain recombines TRBV24-1 with TRBJ2-2, with 8 bases that match TRBD1. Germline CDR1 is KGHDR and CDR2 is SFDVKD. The CDR3 contains 16 residues. The CDR3 DNA reads TGTGCCACCAGTGACCAGACAGGGGCGAACGCCGGGGAGCTGTTTTTT. It specifies CATSDQTGANAGELFF.

The rearrangement uses TRBV6-5 and TRBJ2-3; the D gene is possibly TRBD1 (6 bases). The V gene lost 2 bases and the J gene lost 1 base, with 13 bases spanning the gap. The CDR3 runs to 16 residues. Germline V CDR1 and CDR2: MNHEY, SVGAGI. CDR3 coding DNA: TGTGCCAGCAGTTACCCCCTCGGACAGCGCACAGATACGCAGTATTTT. The encoded protein is CASSYPLGQRTDTQYF.

The rearrangement uses TRBV6-1 and TRBJ1-2, with 10 bases aligning to TRBD1. Per germline, CDR1 MNHNS and CDR2 SASEGT. Trimming took 3 bases from V and 8 from J; bases not matched to a gene: 6. This CDR3 contains 14 residues. The CDR3 is CASSEPGTGEGYTF. The DNA of the CDR3 is TGTGCCAGCAGTGAGCCCGGGACAGGGGAGGGCTACACCTTC.

The chain has TRBV3-1 (or the pseudogene TRBV3-2) and TRBJ1-2; D perhaps matches TRBD1 (6 bases). Germline V lookup: CDR1 LGHDT, CDR2 YNNKEL (reference sequence). This CDR3 is 13 amino acids long. V lost 1 base and J 7 bases, leaving 10 bases between the germline ends. CDR3 sequence (DNA): TGTGCCAGCAGCCAAGTCACAGGGTTTGGCTACACCTTC. Its protein product is CASSQVTGFGYTF.

The chain is built from TRBV7-9 and TRBJ2-2; D not certain. With 2 bases removed from V and 6 bases from J, the gap between germline ends came to 10 bases. CDR1 is SEHNR, CDR2 FQNEAQ, per germline (reference sequence). This CDR3 region has 14 residues. CDR3 residues: CASSLFQAAGELFF. CDR3 DNA sequence: TGTGCCAGCAGCTTATTCCAGGCGGCCGGGGAGCTGTTTTTT.

The J gene is TRBJ2-7, the V gene TRBV12-3 or TRBV12-4; D unclear. The CDR3 consists of 13 residues. V was shortened by 6 bases and J by 2 bases, with 11 bases between the two germline ends. The CDR3 bases are TGTGCCAGCAGCTTGGGCCTTCCCTACGAGCAGTACTTC. Protein sequence: CASSLGLPYEQYF.

In this sample, this clone turned up once. The chain has TRBV6-5 and TRBJ1-1, with a tentative D call TRBD1 (5 bases). V shed 10 bases and J shed 8 bases, with 14 bases lying between them. The CDR3 contains 11 residues. CDR1 and CDR2 (germline): MNHEY, SVGAGI. Here the CDR3 reads CATVSGREAFF. CDR3 coding DNA: TGTGCCACCGTATCAGGGAGAGAAGCTTTCTTT.